The clone carrying this T cell receptor beta chain was counted only a few times. The antigen remains unidentified. The whole isolated RNA underwent reverse transcription, so sequencing captured expressed TCRB transcripts. Produced via immunoSEQ multiplex PCR; TCRdb's table is partial and in-frame only. The sample records some 100,000 clones, around 40% being singletons. The data belong to a study of beta chain features in type 1 diabetes. Study-wide points: For type 1 diabetes patients, VDJ junctions showed fewer insertions and more deletions.

The CDR3 consists of 13 residues. The V gene's germline CDR1 is ENHRY and CDR2 SYGVKD. Trimming removed 6 bases at V and 5 bases at J, with 13 bases between. It was via CD45RO/CCR7/CD25/CD127/CD95/CD27 that CD4+ naive, central memory, regulatory and stem cell-like memory cells were sorted. The sample was stem cell memory CD4+ T cells from blood. The receptor was isolated from a woman in her late teens or twenties in good health. This chain uses TRBV10-3 with TRBJ1-1; D uncertain. The DNA of the CDR3 is TGTGCCATCAGCCTGCGAACGGGGACTGAAGCTTTCTTT. This gives the protein CAISLRTGTEAFF.